The clone carrying this T cell receptor beta chain was detected many times. Its antigen is undetermined. The study left out patients who had uncontrolled infection, other autoimmune disease, pregnancy or lactation. The PBMCs were taken from roughly 9.3 ml of fresh peripheral blood. These data belong to a study of T cells in Graves' hyperthyroidism and ophthalmopathy. In the study overall: Specimen type is peripheral blood, collected at initial diagnosis prior to any treatment.

The germline V gene encodes CDR1 DFQATT and CDR2 SNEGSKA (reference sequence). With V trimmed by 6 bases and J by 2 bases, 13 bases remained unmatched. This CDR3 region has 17 residues. What was amplified from RNA transcripts were TCR beta CDR3 regions. An initial round of RT-PCR targeting the TCR CDR3 relied on the HTBI primer set. TCRdb ran MiXCR on the multiplex PCR reads and lists one entry per CDR3 protein. The repertoire has roughly 350,000 distinct CDR3 sequences, approximately 14% of them found once; the top ten carry approximately 35%. Findings of the study overall: Ophthalmopathy cases were set apart from stable hyperthyroidism by a 13 V-J model.

This chain connects TRBV20-1 to TRBJ2-1; 10 nucleotides agree with TRBD1. The receptor was isolated from a woman in her thirties or forties with Graves' ophthalmopathy. Specimen: blood. The CDR3 DNA is TGCAGTGCACTGACAGGGGGCGGACACAGCACCTACAATGAGCAGTTCTTC. This sequence encodes CSALTGGGHSTYNEQFF.